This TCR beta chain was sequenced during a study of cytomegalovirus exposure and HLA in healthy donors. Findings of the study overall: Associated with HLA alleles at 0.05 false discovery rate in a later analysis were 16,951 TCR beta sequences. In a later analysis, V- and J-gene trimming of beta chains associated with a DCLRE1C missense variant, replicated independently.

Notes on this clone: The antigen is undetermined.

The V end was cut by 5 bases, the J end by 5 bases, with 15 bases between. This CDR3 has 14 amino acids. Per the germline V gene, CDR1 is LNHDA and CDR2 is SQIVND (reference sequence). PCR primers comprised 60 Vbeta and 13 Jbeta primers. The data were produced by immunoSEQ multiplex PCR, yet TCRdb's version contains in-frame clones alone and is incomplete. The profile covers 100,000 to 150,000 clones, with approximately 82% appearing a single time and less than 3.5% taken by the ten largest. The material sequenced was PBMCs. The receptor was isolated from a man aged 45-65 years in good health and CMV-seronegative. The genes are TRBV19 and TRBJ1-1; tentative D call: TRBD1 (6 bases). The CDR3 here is CASSPRGGGTEAFF. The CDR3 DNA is TGTGCCAGTAGTCCCCGCGGGGGCGGGACTGAAGCTTTCTTT. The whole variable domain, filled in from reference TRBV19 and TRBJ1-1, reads DGGITQSPKYLFRKEGQNVTLSCEQNLNHDAMYWYRQDPGQGLRLIYYSQIVNDFQKGDIAEGYSVSREKKESFPLTVTSAQKNPTAFYLCASSPRGGGTEAFFGQGTRLTVV.